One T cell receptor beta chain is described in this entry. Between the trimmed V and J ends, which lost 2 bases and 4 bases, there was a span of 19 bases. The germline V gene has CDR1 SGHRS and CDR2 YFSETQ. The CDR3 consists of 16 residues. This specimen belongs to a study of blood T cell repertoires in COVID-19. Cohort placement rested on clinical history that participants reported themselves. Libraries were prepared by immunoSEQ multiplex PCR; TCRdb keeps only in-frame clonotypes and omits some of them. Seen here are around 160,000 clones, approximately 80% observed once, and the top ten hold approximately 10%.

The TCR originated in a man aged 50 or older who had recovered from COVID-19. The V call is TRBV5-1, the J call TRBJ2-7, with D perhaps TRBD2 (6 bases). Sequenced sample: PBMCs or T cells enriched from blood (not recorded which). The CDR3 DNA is TGCGCCAGCAGCTTATCTGGAGGGTCCAACGGATACGAGCAGTACTTC. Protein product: CASSLSGGSNGYEQYF.